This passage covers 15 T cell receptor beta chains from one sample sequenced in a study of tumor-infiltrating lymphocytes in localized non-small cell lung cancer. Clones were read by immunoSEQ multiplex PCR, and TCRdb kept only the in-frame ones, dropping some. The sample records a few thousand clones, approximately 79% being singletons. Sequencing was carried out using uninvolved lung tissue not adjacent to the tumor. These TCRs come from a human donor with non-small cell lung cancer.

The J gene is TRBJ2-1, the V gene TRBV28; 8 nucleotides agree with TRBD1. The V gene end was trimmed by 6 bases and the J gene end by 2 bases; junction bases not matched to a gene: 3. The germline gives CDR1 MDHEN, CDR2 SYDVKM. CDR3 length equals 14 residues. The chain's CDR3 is CASRQGATYNEQFF. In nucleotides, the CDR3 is TGTGCCAGCAGGCAGGGGGCGACCTACAATGAGCAGTTCTTC.

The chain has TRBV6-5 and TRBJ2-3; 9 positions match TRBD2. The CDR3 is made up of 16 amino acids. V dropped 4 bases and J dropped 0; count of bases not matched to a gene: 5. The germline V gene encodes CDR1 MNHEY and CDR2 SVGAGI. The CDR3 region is CASSFWLAGSTDTQYF. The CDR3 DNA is TGTGCCAGCAGTTTTTGGCTAGCGGGGAGCACAGATACGCAGTATTTT.

Written as DNA, the CDR3 is TGTGCCAGCAGCGGGTCAAGCGGGAGCTACACAGATACGCAGTATTTT. Residues: CASSGSSGSYTDTQYF. The rearrangement uses TRBV9 and TRBJ2-3; TRBD2 matches at 8 bases. Germline V gives CDR1 SGDLS, CDR2 YYNGEE. The length of the CDR3 is 16 residues. V was pared by 3 bases and J by 2 bases, with 8 bases of the junction left unmatched.

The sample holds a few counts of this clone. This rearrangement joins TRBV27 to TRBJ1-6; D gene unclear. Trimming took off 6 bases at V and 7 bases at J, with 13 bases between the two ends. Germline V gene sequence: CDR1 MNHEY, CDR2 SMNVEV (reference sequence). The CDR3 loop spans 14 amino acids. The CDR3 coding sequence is TGTGCCAGCAGACCGGCCCTGGTGAATTCACCCCTCCACTTT. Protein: CASRPALVNSPLHF.

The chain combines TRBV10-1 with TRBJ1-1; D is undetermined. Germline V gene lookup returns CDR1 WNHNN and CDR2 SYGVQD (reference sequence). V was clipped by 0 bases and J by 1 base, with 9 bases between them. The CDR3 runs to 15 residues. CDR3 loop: CASSESGIGNTEAFF. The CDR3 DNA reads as TGCGCCAGCAGTGAGTCGGGAATAGGGAACACTGAAGCTTTCTTT.

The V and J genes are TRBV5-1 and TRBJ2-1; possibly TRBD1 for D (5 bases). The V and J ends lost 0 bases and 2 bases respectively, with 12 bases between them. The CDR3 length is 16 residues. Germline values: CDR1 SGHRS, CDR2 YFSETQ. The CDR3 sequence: CASSLETEPTYNEQFF. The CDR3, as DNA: TGCGCCAGCAGCTTGGAGACAGAACCTACCTACAATGAGCAGTTCTTC. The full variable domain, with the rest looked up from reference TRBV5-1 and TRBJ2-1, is KAGVTQTPRYLIKTRGQQVTLSCSPISGHRSVSWYQQTPGQGLQFLFEYFSETQRNKGNFPGRFSGRQFSNSRSEMNVSTLELGDSALYLCASSLETEPTYNEQFFGPGTRLTVL.

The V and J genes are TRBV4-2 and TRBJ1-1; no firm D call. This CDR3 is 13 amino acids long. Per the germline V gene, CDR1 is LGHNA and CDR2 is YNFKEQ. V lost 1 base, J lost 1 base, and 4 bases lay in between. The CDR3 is CASSQVQNTEAFF. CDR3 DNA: TGTGCCAGCAGCCAAGTACAGAACACTGAAGCTTTCTTT.

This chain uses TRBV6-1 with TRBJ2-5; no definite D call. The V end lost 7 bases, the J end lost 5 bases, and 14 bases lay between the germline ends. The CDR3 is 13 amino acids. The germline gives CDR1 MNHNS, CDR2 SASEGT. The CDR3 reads CASTELAGETQYF. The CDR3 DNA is TGTGCCAGCACAGAACTGGCTGGGGAGACCCAGTACTTC.

The CDR3 loop reads CASSSLDGGPQHF. In DNA, the CDR3 is TGTGCCAGCAGTTCCCTAGACGGGGGGCCCCAGCATTTT. This chain joins TRBV6-5 and TRBJ1-5; maybe TRBD1 (5 bases). The CDR3 contains 13 residues. Germline CDR1 and CDR2: MNHEY and SVGAGI. V lost 4 bases to trimming and J lost 9 bases, with 13 bases between them.

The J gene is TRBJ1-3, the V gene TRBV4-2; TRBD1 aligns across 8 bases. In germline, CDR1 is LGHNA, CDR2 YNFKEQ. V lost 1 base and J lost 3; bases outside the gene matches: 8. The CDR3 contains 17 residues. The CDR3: CASSQVTPDRVGNTIYF. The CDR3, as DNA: TGTGCCAGCAGCCAAGTAACTCCGGACAGGGTTGGAAACACCATATATTTT.

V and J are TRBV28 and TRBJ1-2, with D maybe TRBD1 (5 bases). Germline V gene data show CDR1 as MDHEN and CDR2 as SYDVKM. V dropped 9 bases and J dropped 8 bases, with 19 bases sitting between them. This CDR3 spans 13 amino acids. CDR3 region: CASIRTAGGGYTF. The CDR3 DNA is TGTGCCAGTATAAGGACTGCGGGGGGGGGCTACACCTTC.

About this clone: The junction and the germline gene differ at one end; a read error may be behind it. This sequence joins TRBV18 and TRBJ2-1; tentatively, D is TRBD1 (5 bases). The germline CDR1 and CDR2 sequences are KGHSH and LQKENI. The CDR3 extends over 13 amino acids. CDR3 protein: CASSPEPTAPLLF. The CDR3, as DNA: TGTGCCAGCTCACCAGAGCCGACAGCCCCTTTACTCTTC.

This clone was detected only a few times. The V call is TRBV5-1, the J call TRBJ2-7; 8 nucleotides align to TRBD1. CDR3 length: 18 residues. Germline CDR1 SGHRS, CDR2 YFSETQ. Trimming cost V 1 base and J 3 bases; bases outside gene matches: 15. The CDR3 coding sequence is TGCGCCAGCAGCTTGCGGTATACTGGACAGGGCATCAACTACGAGCAGTACTTC. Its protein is CASSLRYTGQGINYEQYF.

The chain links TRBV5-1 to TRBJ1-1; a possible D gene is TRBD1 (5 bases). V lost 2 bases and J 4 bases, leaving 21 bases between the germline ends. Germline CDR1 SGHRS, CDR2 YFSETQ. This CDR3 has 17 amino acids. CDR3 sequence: CASSFVGIVGGATEAFF. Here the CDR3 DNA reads TGCGCCAGCAGCTTCGTTGGGATAGTCGGGGGTGCCACTGAAGCTTTCTTT.

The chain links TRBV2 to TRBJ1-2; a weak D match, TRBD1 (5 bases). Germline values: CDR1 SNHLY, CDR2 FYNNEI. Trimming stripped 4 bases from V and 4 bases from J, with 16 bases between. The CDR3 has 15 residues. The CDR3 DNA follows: TGTGCCAGCAGTGGGCAAGAGCCAGGGAGCTATGGCTACACCTTC. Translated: CASSGQEPGSYGYTF.